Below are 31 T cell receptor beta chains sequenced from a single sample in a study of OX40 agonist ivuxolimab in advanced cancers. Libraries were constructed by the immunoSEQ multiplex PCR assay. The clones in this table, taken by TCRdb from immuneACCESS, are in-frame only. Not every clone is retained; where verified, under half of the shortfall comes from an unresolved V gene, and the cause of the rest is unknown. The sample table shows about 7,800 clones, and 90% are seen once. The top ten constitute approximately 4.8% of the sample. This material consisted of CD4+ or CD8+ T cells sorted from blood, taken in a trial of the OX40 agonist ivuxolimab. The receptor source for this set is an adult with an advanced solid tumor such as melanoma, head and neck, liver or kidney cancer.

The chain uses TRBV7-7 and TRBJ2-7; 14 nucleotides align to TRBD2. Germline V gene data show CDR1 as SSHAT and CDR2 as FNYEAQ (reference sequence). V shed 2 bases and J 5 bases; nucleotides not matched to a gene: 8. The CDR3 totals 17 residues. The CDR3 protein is CASSLLPGTSGSDEQYF. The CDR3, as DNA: TGTGCCAGCAGCTTATTACCCGGGACTAGCGGGAGCGACGAGCAGTACTTC.

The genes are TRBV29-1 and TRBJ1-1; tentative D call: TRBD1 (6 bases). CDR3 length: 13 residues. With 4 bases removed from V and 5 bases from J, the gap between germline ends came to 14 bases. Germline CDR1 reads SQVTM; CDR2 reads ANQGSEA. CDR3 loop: CSVGKGGGTEAFF. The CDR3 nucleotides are TGCAGCGTTGGAAAGGGAGGGGGTACTGAAGCTTTCTTT.

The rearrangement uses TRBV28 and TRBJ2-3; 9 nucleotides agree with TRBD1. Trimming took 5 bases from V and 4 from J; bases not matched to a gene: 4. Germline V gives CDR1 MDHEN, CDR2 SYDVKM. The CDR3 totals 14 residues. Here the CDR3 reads CASSTGGEADTQYF. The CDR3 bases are TGTGCCAGCAGTACAGGGGGCGAGGCAGATACGCAGTATTTT.

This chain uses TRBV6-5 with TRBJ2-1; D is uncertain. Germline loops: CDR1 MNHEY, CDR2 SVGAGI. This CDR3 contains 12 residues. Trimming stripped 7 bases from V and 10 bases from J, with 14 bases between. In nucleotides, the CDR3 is TGTGCCAGCAACCTCCCCTCTAAGGAGCAGTTCTTC. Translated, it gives CASNLPSKEQFF.

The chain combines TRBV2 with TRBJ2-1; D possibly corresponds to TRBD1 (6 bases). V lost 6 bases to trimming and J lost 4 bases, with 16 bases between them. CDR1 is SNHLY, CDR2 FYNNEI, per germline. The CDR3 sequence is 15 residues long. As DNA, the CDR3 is TGTGCCAGCAGGGAACAGGGAATAGCGTACAATGAGCAGTTCTTC. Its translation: CASREQGIAYNEQFF. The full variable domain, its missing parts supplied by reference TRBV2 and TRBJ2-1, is EPEVTQTPSHQVTQMGQEVILRCVPISNHLYFYWYRQILGQKVEFLVSFYNNEISEKSEIFDDQFSVERPDGSNFTLKIRSTKLEDSAMYFCASREQGIAYNEQFFGPGTRLTVL.

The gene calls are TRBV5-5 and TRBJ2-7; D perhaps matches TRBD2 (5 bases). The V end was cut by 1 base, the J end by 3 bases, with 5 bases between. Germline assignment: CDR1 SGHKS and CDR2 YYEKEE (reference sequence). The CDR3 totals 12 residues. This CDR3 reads CASSLTSYEQYF. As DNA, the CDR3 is TGTGCCAGCAGCTTGACTAGCTACGAGCAGTACTTC.

The chain's CDR3 is CASSFGRLAGRREQFF. The CDR3 region has the DNA TGTGCCAGCAGCTTCGGTAGACTAGCGGGTCGCAGGGAGCAGTTCTTC. This chain connects TRBV11-2 to TRBJ2-1; 10 bases are a match to TRBD2. V shed 3 bases, J shed 10 bases, and the junction held 12 bases outside the gene matches. CDR1 is SGHAT and CDR2 is FQNNGV in the germline V gene. The CDR3 totals 16 residues.

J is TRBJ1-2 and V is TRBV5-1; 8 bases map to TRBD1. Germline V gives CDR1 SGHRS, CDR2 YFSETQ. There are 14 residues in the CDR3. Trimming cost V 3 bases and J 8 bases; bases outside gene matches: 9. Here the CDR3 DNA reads TGCGCCAGCAGCTCGGGGACAGGTGGGATCGGCTACACCTTC. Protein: CASSSGTGGIGYTF.

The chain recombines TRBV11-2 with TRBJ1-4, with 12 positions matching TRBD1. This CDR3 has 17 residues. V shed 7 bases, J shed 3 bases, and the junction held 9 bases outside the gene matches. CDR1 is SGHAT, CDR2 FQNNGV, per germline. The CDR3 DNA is TGTGCCAGCAACTCCGGGACAGGGGGCCTGGCTAATGAAAAACTGTTTTTT. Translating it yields CASNSGTGGLANEKLFF.

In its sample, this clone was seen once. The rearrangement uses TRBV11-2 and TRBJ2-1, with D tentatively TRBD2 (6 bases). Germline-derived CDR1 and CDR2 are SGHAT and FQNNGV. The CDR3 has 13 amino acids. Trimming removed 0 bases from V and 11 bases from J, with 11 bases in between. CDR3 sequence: CASSLDMEGQQFF. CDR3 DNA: TGTGCCAGCAGCTTAGACATGGAGGGGCAGCAGTTCTTC.

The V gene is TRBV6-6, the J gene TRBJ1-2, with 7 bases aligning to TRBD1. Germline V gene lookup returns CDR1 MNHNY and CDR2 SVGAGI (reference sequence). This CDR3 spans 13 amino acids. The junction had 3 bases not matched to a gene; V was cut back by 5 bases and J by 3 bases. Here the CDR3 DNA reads TGTGCCAGCAGTCCCGGACAGGACTATGGCTACACCTTC. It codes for CASSPGQDYGYTF.

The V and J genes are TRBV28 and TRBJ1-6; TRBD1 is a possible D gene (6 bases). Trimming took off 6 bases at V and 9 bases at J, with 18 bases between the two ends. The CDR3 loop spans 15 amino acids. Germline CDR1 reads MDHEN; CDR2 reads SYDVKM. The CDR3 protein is CASSRTTGEGSPLHF. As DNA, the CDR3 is TGTGCCAGCAGCCGAACGACAGGAGAAGGTTCACCCCTCCACTTT.

The CDR3 spells CASSNRDGKYNEQFF. The CDR3 DNA reads as TGTGCCAGCAGCAACCGGGACGGAAAATACAATGAGCAGTTCTTC. V gene TRBV7-3 combines with J gene TRBJ2-1; possibly TRBD1 or TRBD2 for D (5 bases each). CDR3 size: 15 residues. Germline values: CDR1 SGHTA, CDR2 FQGTGA. The V end was cut by 5 bases, the J end by 4 bases, with 15 bases between.

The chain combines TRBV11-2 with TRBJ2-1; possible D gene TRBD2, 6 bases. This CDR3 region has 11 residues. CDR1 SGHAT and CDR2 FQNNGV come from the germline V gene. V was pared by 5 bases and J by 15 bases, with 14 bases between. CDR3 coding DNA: TGTGCCAGCAGCCCTGGAGGGCCGCGGTTCTTC. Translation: CASSPGGPRFF.

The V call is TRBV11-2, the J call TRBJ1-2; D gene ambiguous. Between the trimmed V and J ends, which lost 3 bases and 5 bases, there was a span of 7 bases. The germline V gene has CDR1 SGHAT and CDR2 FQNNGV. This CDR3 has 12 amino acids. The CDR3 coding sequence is TGTGCCAGCAGCTTTGAATCTTATGGCTACACCTTC. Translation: CASSFESYGYTF.

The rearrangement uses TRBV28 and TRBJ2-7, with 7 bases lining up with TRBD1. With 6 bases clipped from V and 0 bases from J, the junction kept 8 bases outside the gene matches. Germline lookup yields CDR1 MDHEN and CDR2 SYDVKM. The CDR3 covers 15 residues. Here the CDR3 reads CASSVTGARSYEQYV. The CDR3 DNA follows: TGTGCCAGCAGCGTTACAGGGGCCCGCTCCTACGAGCAGTACGTC.

The CDR3 is CASSRNLLNYEQYF. CDR3 sequence (DNA): TGTGCCAGCAGTAGGAACCTCCTCAACTACGAGCAGTACTTC. The gene calls are TRBV2 and TRBJ2-5; no definite D call. The DNA matches TRBJ2-7 better at its end, which makes the J call doubtful. The germline V gene encodes CDR1 SNHLY and CDR2 FYNNEI. CDR3 length: 14 amino acids.

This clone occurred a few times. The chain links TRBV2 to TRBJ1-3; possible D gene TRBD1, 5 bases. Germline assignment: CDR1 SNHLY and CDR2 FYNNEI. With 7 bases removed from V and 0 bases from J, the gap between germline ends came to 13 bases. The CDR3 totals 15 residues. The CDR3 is CASTSYRLSGNTIYF. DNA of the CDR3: TGTGCCAGCACCTCTTACAGGCTCTCTGGAAACACCATATATTTT.

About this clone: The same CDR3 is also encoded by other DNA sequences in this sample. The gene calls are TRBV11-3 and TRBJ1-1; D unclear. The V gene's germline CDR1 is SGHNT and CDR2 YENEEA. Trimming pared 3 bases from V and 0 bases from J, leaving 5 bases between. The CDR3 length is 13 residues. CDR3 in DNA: TGTGCCAGCAGCTTCTCTGTGAACACTGAAGCTTTCTTT. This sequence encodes CASSFSVNTEAFF.

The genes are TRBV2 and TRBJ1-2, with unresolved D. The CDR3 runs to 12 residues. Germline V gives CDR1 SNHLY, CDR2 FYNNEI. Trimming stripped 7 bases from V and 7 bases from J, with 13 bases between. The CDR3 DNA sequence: TGTGCCAGCAAAAGGGAGACACTTGGCTACACCTTC. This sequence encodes CASKRETLGYTF.

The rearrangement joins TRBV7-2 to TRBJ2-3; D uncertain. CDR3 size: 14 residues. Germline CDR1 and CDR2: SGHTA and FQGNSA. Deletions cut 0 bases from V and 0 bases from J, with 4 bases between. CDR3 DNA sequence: TGTGCCAGCAGCTTAGCGGGGAGCACAGATACGCAGTATTTT. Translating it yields CASSLAGSTDTQYF. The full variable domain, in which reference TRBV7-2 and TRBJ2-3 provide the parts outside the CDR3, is GAGVSQSPSNKVTEKGKDVELRCDPISGHTALYWYRQSLGQGLEFLIYFQGNSAPDKSGLPSDRFSAERTGGSVSTLTIQRTQQEDSAVYLCASSLAGSTDTQYFGPGTRLTVL.

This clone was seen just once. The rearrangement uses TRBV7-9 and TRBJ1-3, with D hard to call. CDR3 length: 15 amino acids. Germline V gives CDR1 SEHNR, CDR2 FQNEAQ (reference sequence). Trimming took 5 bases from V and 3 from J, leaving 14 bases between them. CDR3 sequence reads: CASSTLRTRGNTIYF. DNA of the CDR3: TGTGCCAGCAGCACCCTCCGGACGCGTGGAAACACCATATATTTT.

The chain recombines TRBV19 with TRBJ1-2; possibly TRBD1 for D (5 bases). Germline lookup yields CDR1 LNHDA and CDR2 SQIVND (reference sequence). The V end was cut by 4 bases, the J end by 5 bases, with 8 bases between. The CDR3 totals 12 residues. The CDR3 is CASSTRQYGYTF. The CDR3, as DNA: TGTGCCAGTAGTACCAGACAGTATGGCTACACCTTC.

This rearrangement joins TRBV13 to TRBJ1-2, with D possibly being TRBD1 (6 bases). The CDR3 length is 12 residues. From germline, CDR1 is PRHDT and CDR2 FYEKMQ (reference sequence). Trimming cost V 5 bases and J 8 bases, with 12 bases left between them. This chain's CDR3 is CASSTHRDGYTF. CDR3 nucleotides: TGTGCCAGCAGCACCCACAGGGACGGCTACACCTTC. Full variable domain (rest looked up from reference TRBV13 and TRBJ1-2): AAGVIQSPRHLIKEKRETATLKCYPIPRHDTVYWYQQGPGQDPQFLISFYEKMQSDKGSIPDRFSAQQFSDYHSELNMSSLELGDSALYFCASSTHRDGYTFGSGTRLTVV.

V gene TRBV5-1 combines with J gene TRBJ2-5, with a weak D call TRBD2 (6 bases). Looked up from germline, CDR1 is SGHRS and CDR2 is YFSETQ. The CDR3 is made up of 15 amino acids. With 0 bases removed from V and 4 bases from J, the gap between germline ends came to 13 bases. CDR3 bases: TGCGCCAGCAGCTTGGAGGGACTGCCTGGAGAGACCCAGTACTTC. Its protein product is CASSLEGLPGETQYF. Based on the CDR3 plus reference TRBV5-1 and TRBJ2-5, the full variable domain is KAGVTQTPRYLIKTRGQQVTLSCSPISGHRSVSWYQQTPGQGLQFLFEYFSETQRNKGNFPGRFSGRQFSNSRSEMNVSTLELGDSALYLCASSLEGLPGETQYFGPGTRLLVL.

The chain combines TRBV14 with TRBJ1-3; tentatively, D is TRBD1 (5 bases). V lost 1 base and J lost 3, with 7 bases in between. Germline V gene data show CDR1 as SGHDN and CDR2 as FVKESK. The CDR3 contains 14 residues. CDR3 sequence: CASSQGQYGNTIYF. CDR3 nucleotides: TGTGCCAGCAGCCAAGGACAGTATGGAAACACCATATATTTT.

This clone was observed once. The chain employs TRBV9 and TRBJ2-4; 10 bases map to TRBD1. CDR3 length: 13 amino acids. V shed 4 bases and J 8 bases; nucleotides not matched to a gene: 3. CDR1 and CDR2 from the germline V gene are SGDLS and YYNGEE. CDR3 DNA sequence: TGTGCCAGCAGCTTCGGACAGGGGGACATTCAGTACTTC. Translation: CASSFGQGDIQYF. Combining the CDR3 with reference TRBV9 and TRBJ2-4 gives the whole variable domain DSGVTQTPKHLITATGQRVTLRCSPRSGDLSVYWYQQSLDQGLQFLIQYYNGEERAKGNILERFSAQQFPDLHSELNLSSLELGDSALYFCASSFGQGDIQYFGAGTRLSVL.

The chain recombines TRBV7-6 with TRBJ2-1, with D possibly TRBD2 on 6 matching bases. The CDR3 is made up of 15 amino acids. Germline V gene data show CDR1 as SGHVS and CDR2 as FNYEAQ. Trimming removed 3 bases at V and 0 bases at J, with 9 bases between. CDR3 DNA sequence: TGTGCCAGCAGCTTCGAGGGAGGCTCCTACAATGAGCAGTTCTTC. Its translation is CASSFEGGSYNEQFF.

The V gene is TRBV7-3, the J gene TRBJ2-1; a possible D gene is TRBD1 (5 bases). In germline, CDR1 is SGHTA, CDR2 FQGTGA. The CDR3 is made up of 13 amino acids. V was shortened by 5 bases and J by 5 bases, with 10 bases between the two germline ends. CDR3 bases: TGTGCCAGCAGCCAGACAGTTGACAATGAGCAGTTCTTC. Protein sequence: CASSQTVDNEQFF.

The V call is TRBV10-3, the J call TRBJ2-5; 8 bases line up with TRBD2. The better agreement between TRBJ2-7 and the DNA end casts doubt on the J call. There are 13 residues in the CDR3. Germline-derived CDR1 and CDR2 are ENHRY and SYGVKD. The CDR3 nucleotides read TGTGCCACCCTAAATAGCGGGACCTACGAGCAGTACTTC. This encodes CATLNSGTYEQYF.

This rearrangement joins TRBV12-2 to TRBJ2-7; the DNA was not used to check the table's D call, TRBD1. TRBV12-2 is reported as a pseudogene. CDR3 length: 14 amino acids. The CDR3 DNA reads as TGTGCAAGTCGCCCCGGACAGGGGGCTGGGGAGCAGTACTTC. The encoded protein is CASRPGQGAGEQYF.